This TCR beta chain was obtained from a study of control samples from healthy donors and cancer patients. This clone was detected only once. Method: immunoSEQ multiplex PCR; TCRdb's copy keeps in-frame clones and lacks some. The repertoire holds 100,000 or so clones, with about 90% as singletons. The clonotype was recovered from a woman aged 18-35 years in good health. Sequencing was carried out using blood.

The CDR3 reads CATSREAGSSYEQYF. For the CDR3, the DNA is TGTGCCACCAGCAGAGAAGCAGGGAGCTCCTACGAGCAGTACTTC. V is TRBV15 and J is TRBJ2-7; the D call may be TRBD1 or TRBD2 (5 bases each). Trimming took 0 bases from V and 0 from J, leaving 9 bases between them. The germline gives CDR1 LNHNV, CDR2 YYDKDF (reference sequence). The CDR3 runs to 15 residues.